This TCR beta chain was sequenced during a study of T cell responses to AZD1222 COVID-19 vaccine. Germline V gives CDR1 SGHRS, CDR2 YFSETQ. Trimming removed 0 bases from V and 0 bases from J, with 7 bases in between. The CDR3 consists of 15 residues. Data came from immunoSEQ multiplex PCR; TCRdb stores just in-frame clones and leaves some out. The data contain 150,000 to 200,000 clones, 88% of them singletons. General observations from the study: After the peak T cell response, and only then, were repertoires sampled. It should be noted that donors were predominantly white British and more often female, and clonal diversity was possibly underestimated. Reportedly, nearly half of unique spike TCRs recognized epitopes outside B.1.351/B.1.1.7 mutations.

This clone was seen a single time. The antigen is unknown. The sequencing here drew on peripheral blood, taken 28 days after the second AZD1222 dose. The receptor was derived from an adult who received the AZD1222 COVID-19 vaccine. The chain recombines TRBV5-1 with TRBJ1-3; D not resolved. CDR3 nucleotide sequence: TGCGCCAGCAGCTTGGGGGGATACTCTGGAAACACCATATATTTT. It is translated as CASSLGGYSGNTIYF.